This T cell receptor (beta chain) is from a study of cytomegalovirus exposure and HLA in healthy donors. PCR used 60 Vbeta primers and 13 Jbeta primers. TCRdb's copy holds only in-frame clones and misses some; the assay was immunoSEQ multiplex PCR. The profile shows roughly 120,000 clones, 60% to 80% of them singletons. The CDR3 is made up of 16 amino acids. V dropped 1 base and J dropped 6 bases, with 19 bases sitting between them. Sequenced sample: PBMCs. The receptor was isolated from a woman in her 30s in good health and CMV-seropositive. This chain uses TRBV23-1 with TRBJ2-7, with D possibly TRBD1 on 7 matching bases. TRBV23-1 is placed among ORFs of uncertain function. The CDR3 reads CASSQLRGPGGSEQYF. CDR3 DNA sequence: TGCGCCAGCAGTCAATTACGGGGCCCAGGGGGGTCCGAGCAGTACTTC.